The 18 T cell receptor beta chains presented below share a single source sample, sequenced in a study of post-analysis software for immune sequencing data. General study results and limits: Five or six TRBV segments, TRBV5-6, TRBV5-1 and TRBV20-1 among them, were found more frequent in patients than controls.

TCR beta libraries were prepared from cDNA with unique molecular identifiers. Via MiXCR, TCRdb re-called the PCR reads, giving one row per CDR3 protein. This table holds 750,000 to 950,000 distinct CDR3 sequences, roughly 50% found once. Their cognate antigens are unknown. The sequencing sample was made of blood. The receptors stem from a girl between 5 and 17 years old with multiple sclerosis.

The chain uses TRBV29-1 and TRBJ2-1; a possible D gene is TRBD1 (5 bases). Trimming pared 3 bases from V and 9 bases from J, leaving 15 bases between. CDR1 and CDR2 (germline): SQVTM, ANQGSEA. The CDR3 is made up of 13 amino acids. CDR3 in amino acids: CSVDKGPWGEQFF. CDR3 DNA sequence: TGCAGCGTTGACAAGGGGCCGTGGGGTGAGCAGTTCTTC.

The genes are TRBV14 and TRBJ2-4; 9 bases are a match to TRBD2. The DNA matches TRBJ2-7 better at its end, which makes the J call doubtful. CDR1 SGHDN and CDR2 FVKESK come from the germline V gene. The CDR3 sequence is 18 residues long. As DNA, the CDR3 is TGTGCCAGCAGCCATCTCGGGACTAGCAAACCGGCTAGCTACGAGCAGTACTTC. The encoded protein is CASSHLGTSKPASYEQYF.

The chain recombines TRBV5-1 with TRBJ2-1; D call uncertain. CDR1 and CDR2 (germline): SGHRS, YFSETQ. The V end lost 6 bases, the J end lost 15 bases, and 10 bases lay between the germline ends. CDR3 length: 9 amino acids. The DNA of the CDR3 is TGCGCCAGCACCCTCCTGAGGTTCTTC. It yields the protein CASTLLRFF.

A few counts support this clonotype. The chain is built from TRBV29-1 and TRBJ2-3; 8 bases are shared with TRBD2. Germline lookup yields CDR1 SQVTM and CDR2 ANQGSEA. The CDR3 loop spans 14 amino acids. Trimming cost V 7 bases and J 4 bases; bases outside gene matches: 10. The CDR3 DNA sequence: TGCAGCGCCGGGAGGGACGGCTTCGCAGATACGCAGTATTTT. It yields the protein CSAGRDGFADTQYF.

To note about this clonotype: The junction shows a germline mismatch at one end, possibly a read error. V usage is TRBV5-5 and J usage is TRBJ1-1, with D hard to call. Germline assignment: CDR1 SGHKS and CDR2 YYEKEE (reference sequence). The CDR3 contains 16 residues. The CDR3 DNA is TGTGCCAGCAGCTCGAGGCTAGTTCGGTTGAACACTGGAGCTTTCTTT. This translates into CASSSRLVRLNTGAFF. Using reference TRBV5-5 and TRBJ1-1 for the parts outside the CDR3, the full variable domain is DAGVTQSPTHLIKTRGQQVTLRCSPISGHKSVSWYQQVLGQGPQFIFQYYEKEERGRGNFPDRFSARQFPNYSSELNVNALLLGDSALYLCASSSRLVRLNTGAFFGQGTRLTVV.

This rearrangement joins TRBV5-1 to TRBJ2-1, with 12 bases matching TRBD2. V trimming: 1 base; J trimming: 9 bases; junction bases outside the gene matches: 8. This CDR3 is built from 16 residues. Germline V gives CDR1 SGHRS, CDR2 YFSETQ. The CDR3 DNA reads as TGCGCCAGCAGCTTGCCTAGCGGGAGGGCCTTAGGTGAGCAGTTCTTC. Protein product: CASSLPSGRALGEQFF.

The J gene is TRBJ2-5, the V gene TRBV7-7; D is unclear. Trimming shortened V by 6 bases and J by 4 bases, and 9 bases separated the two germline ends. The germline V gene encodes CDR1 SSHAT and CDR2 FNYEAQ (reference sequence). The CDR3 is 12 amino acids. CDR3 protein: CASSEVTETQYF. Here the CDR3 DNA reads TGTGCCAGCAGTGAAGTTACAGAGACCCAGTACTTC.

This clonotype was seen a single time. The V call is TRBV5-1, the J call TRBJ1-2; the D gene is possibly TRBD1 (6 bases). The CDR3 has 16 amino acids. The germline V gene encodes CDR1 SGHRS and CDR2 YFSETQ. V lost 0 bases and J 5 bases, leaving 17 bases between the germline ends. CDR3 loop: CASSLGRTGLGYGYTF. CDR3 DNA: TGCGCCAGCAGCTTGGGGCGAACAGGGCTGGGGTATGGCTACACCTTC.

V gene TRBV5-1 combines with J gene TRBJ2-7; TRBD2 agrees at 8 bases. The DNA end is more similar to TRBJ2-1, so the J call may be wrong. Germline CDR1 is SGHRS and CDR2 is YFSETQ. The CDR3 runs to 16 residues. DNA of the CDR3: TGCGCCAGCAGCCCCCTCCCGGGAGGGTCCTACAATGAGCAGTTCTTC. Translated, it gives CASSPLPGGSYNEQFF.

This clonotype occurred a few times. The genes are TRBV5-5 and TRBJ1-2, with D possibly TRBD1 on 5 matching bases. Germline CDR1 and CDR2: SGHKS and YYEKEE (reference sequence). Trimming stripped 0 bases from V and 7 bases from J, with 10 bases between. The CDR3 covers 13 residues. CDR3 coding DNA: TGTGCCAGCAGCTTGGGAGGGGCGAGTGGCTACACCTTC. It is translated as CASSLGGASGYTF.

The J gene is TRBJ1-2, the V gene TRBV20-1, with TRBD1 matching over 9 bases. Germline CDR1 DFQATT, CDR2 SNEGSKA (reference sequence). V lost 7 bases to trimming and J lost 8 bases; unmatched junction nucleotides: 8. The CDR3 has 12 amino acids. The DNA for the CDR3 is TGCAGTGTGTTCAGGACAGGGGACGGCTACACCTTC. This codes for CSVFRTGDGYTF.

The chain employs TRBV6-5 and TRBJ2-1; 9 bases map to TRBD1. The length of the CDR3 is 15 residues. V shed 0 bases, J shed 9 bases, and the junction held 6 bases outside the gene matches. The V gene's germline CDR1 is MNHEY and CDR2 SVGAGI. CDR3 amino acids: CASSYSAGQGTEQFF. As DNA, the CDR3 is TGTGCCAGCAGTTACTCAGCGGGACAGGGAACTGAGCAGTTCTTC.

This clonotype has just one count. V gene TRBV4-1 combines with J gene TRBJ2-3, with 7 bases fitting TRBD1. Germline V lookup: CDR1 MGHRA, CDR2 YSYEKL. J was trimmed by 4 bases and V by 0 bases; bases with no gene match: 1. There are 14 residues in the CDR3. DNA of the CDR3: TGCGCCAGCAGCCAAGATCAGGGGGCAGATACGCAGTATTTT. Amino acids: CASSQDQGADTQYF.

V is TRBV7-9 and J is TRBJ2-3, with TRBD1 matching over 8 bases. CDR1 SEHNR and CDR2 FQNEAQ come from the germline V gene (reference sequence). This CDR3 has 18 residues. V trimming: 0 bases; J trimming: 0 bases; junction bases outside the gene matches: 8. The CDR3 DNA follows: TGTGCCAGCAGCTTAGCCTCGACAGGGGTCCCCAGCACAGATACGCAGTATTTT. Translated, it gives CASSLASTGVPSTDTQYF.

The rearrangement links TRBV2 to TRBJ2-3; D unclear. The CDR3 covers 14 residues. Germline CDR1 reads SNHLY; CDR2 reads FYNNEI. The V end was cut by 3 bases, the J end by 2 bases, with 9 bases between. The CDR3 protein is CASSDQLHTDTQYF. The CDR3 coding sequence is TGTGCCAGCAGTGATCAGTTACACACAGATACGCAGTATTTT. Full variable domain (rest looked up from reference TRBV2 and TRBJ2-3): EPEVTQTPSHQVTQMGQEVILRCVPISNHLYFYWYRQILGQKVEFLVSFYNNEISEKSEIFDDQFSVERPDGSNFTLKIRSTKLEDSAMYFCASSDQLHTDTQYFGPGTRLTVL.

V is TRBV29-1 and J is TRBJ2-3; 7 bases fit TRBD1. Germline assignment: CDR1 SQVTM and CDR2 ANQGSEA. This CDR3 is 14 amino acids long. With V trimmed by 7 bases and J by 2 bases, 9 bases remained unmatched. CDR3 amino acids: CSAGWDSFTDTQYF. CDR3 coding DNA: TGCAGCGCTGGGTGGGACAGCTTCACAGATACGCAGTATTTT.

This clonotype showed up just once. DNA of the CDR3: TGCAGTGCTAGAGAGTCAAACTATGGCTACACCTTC. This translates into CSARESNYGYTF. The chain links TRBV20-1 to TRBJ1-2; D ambiguous. The length of the CDR3 is 12 residues. V lost 0 bases, J lost 2 bases, and 4 bases lay in between. In germline, CDR1 is DFQATT, CDR2 SNEGSKA (reference sequence).

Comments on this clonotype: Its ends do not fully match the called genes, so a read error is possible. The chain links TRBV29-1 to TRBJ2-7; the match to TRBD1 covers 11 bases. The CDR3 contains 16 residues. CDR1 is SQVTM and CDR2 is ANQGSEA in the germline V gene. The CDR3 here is CGVYGQGATTSYEQYF. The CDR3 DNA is TGCGGCGTATACGGACAGGGGGCCACAACCTCCTACGAGCAGTACTTC.